The T cell receptor (beta chain) described here comes from a study of shared clonotypes between healthy human individuals (dated by TCRdb to 2020 to 2021). As for the study more broadly: The cohort included three men and two women between 18 and 49 years of age. To estimate repertoire size and how much clonotypes are shared between individuals, the study performed deep sequencing of blood TCR repertoires from a handful of healthy adults. To increase sequencing depth and limit assay-specific biases, TCR repertoire library preparation and sequencing were carried out by different laboratories using diverse techniques. Leukapheresis yielded between about 0.94 and 9.5 billion PBMCs per donor. For each donor, CD4 naive and CD4 memory were each given three plates, CD8 naive was given two plates, and CD8 memory was given one plate. The paper's findings and limits, for the study overall: Estimated clonotype richness was generally larger for naive than for memory subsets. Pairwise subsampling led to the expectation that sequencing depth would affect the degree of clonotype sharing among donors. Only blood was sampled, and tissue TCR repertoires likely differ from those in blood. Sharing across a handful of donors was observed for around 5% of naive CD4, over 3% of naive CD8, 2.3% of memory CD4, and approximately 0.41% of memory CD8 clonotypes. Because the study included a small number of donors, the genetic and exposure-history diversity represented was limited. Higher generation probabilities were observed for clonotypes shared by all four sorted-subset donors than for non-shared clonotypes. Rarefaction of sorted-subset datasets indicated incomplete sequencing despite the large sequencing depth.

TCR CDR3 regions were amplified from genomic DNA by multiplex PCR using the deep immunoSEQ assay. For each cell subset, the extracted genomic DNA was distributed evenly across all wells of several immunoSEQ 96-well plates, and each plate served as one replicate. For sorted subsets, roughly 190 ng of genomic DNA, equivalent to some 30,000 T cell genomes, went into each replicate PCR. Purified libraries were measured with a Qubit 3.0 fluorometer, size-checked on a Bioanalyzer 2100, and measured again with the KAPA Library Quantification kit. A separate single-read 150-cycle Illumina NextSeq 550 flow cell was used to sequence each immunoSEQ 96-well plate. In the authors' own workflow: The immunoSEQ output contained only junctional sequences without quality scores, so filtering could not match that applied to full-length reads. Sequences were annotated with PyIR, a Python wrapper for IgBLAST v1.9, using IMGT germline references to assign V/J genes and CDR3. Reads with weak V/J assignments (E-value above 1e-6), missing CDR3, stop codons, out-of-frame junctions, or ambiguous translated residues were removed. A V3J clonotype was defined by an identical inferred V gene, J gene, and CDR3 amino acid sequence. Percentage overlap between repertoires was calculated by dividing the number of shared unique clonotypes by the size of the smaller repertoire. RTK rarefaction, the Chao1 estimator, and Recon v2.1 estimates of unobserved clonotypes were used to assess repertoire richness. For all TCRbeta clonotypes obtained by the gDNA method from a few donors, generation probabilities were computed with OLGA. Here the immuneACCESS table is served through TCRdb, limited to in-frame sequences with V and J called. Missing clones are a known gap in these copies; in checked studies unresolved V genes cover under half, and the rest lacks a known reason. The V and J calls and clone size were taken over from that table, and D and trimming were inferred from the DNA. The sample profile shows some 2,000,000 clones; roughly 94% of them were found once. The biggest ten clones account for about 0.13% of the sample.

The donors were healthy, HIV-negative adults who had no recently reported acute infections or vaccinations. Every donor was a Caucasian adult residing in Nashville, Tennessee, USA. Magnetic negative selection was used to enrich CD4+ T cells, after which naive cells were positively selected on CD45RA and the negative fraction became the memory subset. After blood collection by leukapheresis, PBMCs were isolated using Ficoll-Histopaque density gradient centrifugation and then cryopreserved in the vapor phase of liquid nitrogen. Purity and quantity of every magnetically sorted T cell population were checked by analytical flow cytometry. Each sorted fraction had its genomic DNA isolated and then quantified by UV absorbance on a Nanodrop 2000c. In regard to this clone: Its antigen remains undetermined. No much larger clone exists at a distance of one base, and base qualities are not known.

Specimen: naive CD4+ T cells sorted from blood. The cell subset or site tag for this specimen amounts to: CD45RA+ positively selected. This clonotype was obtained from a man younger than 30 in good health.

In nucleotides, the sequence is TGTGCCTGGGGGGCGGGCAGCGCCGGGAACACTGAAGCTTTCTTT. The translation is CAWGAGSAGNTEAFF. The rearrangement joined TRBV30 to TRBJ1-1; TRBD1 is perhaps the D gene, given 5 matching bases. V and J lose 5 bases and 1 base, and a span of 17 bases separates them. From a lookup of the germline V gene (reference sequence), CDR1 and CDR2 are GTSNPN and SVGIG. Inclusive of the bounding cysteine and phenylalanine, the CDR3 is 15 residues long. Only the CDR3 part of the read is kept: 45 bases, read in frame from the first base. Outside the CDR3, residues come from the reference TRBV30 and TRBJ1-1 proteins, so the full variable domain is: SQTIHQWPATLVQPVGSPLSLECTVEGTSNPNLYWYRQAAGRGLQLLFYSVGIGQISSEVPQNLSASRPQDRQFILSSKKLLLSDSGFYLCAWGAGSAGNTEAFFGQGTRLTVV.